What follows describes a single TCR beta chain. Its antigen is unidentified. Amplification used 60 Vbeta primers and 13 Jbeta primers. Only in-frame clones appear in the TCRdb table, and some are missing; sequencing was by immunoSEQ multiplex PCR. The sample shows 200,000 to 250,000 clones, approximately 81% of them seen only once. Germline V gene lookup returns CDR1 MNHEY and CDR2 SMNVEV (reference sequence). The CDR3 consists of 15 residues. The V gene lost 4 bases and the J gene lost 2 bases, with 12 bases spanning the gap. The sample originates from a study of cytomegalovirus exposure and HLA in healthy donors. Study results and limitations: Cytomegalovirus-associated status was assigned to about 150 TCR beta chains. Some public TCRs appeared in many individuals, while most sequences were rare.

Sequencing used PBMCs. J is TRBJ1-5 and V is TRBV27; D possibly corresponds to TRBD1 (6 bases). This receptor was identified in a woman aged 55-70 years in good health and CMV-seropositive. CDR3 sequence (DNA): TGTGCCAGCAGTTCGTTGGGACAAGGCAATCAGCCCCAGCATTTT. Protein: CASSSLGQGNQPQHF.